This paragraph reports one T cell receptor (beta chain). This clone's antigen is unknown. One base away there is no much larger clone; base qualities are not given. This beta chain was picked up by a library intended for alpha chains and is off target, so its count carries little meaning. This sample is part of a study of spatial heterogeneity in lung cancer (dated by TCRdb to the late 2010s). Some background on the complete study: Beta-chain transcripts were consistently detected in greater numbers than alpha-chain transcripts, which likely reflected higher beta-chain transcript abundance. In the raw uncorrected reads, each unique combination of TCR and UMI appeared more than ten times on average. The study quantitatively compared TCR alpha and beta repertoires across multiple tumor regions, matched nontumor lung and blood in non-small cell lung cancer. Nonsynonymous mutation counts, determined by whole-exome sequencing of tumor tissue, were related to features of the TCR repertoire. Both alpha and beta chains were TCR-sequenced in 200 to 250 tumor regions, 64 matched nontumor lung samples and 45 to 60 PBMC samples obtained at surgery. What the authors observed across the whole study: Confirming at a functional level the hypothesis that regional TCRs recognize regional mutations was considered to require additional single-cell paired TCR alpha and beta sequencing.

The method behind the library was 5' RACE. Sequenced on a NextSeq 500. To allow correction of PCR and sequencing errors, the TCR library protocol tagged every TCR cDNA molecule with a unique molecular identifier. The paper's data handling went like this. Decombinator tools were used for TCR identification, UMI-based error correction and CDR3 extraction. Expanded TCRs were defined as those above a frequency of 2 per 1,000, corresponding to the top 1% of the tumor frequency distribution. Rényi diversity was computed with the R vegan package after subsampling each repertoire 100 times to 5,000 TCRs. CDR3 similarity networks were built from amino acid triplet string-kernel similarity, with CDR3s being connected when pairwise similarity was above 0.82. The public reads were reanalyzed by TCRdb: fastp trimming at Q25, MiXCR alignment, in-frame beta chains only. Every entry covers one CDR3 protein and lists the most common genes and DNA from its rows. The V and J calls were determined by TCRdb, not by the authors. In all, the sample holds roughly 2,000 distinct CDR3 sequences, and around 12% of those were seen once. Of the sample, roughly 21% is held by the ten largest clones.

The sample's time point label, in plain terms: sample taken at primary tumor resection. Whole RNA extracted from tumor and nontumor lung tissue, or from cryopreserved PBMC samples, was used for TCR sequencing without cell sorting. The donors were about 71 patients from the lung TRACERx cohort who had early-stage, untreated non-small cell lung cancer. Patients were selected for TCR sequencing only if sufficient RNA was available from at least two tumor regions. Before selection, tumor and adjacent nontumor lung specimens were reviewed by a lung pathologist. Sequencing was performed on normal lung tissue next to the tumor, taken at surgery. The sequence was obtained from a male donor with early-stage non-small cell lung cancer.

CDR3 protein: CASSYQGVAEAFF. At the DNA level, the sequence is TGTGCCAGCAGTTACCAGGGGGTTGCTGAAGCTTTCTTT. The rearrangement joined TRBV6-5 to TRBJ1-1; TRBD1 fits 7 bases in the junction. Taken from cysteine to phenylalanine, the CDR3 has 13 residues. Of all the DNA, just the CDR3 is kept, 39 bases in frame from base 1. V lost 2 bases and J lost 6 bases, and the count of bases not matched to a germline gene is 3. The germline V gene provides CDR1 MNHEY and CDR2 SVGAGI.